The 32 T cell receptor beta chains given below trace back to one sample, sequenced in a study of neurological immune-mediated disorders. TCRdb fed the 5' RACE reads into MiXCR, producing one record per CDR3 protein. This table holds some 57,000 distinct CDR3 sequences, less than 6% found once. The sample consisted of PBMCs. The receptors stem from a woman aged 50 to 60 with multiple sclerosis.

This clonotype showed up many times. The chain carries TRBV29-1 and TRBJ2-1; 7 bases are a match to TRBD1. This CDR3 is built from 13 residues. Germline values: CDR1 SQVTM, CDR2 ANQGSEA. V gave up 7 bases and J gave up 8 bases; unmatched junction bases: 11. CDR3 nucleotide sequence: TGCAGCGGTCGGGACAGCTCTAGGGATGAGCAGTTCTTC. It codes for CSGRDSSRDEQFF.

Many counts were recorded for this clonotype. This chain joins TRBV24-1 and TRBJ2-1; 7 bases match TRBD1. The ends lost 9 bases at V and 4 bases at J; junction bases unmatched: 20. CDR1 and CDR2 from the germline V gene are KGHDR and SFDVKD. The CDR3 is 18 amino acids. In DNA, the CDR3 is TGTGCCACCTCAGCAGGGGGAGAGAGACGAACGGGTTACAATGAGCAGTTCTTC. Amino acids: CATSAGGERRTGYNEQFF.

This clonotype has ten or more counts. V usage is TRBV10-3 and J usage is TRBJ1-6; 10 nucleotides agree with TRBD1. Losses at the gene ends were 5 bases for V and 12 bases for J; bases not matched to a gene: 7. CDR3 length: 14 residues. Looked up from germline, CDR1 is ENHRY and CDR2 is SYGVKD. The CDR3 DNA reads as TGTGCCATCAGTTGGGACAGGGGCAATGGACCCCTCCACTTT. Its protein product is CAISWDRGNGPLHF.

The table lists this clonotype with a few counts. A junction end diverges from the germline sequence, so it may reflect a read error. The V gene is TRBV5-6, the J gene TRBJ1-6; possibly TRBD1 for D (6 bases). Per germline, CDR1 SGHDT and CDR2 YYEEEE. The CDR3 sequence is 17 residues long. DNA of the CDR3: TGTGCCAGCAGCTTGTCTCTGCAGGGGAAGAGAGGTTCACCCCTCAACTTT. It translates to CASSLSLQGKRGSPLNF.

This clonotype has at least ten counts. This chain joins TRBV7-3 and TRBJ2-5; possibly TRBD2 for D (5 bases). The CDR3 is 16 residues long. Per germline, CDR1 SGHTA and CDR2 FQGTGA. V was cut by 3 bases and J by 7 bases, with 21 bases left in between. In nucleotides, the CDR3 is TGTGCCAGCAGCTTGCTCGGGATAACGTCTGGAGGGACCCAGTACTTC. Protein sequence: CASSLLGITSGGTQYF. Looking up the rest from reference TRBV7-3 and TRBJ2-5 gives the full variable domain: GAGVSQTPSNKVTEKGKYVELRCDPISGHTALYWYRQSLGQGPEFLIYFQGTGAADDSGLPNDRFFAVRPEGSVSTLKIQRTERGDSAVYLCASSLLGITSGGTQYFGPGTRLLVL.

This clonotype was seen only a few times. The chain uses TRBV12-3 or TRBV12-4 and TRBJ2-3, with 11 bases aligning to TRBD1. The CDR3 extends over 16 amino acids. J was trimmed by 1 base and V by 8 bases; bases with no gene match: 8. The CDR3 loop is CASGTGGSFGTDTQYF. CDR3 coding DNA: TGTGCCAGCGGGACAGGGGGATCTTTTGGCACAGATACGCAGTATTTT.

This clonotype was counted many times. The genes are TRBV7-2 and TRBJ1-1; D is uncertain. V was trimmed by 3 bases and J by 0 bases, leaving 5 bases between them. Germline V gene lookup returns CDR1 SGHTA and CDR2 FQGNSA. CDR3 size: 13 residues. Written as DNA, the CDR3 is TGTGCCAGCAGCTTGACGGTGAACACTGAAGCTTTCTTT. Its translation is CASSLTVNTEAFF.

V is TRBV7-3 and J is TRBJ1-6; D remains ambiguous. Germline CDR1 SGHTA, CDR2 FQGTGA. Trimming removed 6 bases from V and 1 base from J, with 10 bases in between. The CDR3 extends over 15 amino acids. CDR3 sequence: CASSLGRSYNSPLHF. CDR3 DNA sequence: TGTGCCAGCAGTTTAGGGCGGTCCTATAATTCACCCCTCCACTTT.

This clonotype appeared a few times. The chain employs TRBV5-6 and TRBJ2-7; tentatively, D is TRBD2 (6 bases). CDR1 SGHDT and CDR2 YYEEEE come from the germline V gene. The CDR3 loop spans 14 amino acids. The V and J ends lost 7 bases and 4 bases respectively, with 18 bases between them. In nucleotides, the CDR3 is TGTGCCAGCGCCCAGGACGGAGGGGTTTACGAGCAGTACTTC. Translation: CASAQDGGVYEQYF. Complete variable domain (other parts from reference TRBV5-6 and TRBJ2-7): DAGVTQSPTHLIKTRGQQVTLRCSPKSGHDTVSWYQQALGQGPQFIFQYYEEEERQRGNFPDRFSGHQFPNYSSELNVNALLLGDSALYLCASAQDGGVYEQYFGPGTRLTVT.

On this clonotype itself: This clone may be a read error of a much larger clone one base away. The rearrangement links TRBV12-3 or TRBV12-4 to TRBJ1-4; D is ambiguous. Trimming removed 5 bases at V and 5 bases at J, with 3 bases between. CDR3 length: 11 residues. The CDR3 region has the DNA TGTGCCAGCAGTACCAATGAAAAACTGTTTTTT. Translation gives CASSTNEKLFF.

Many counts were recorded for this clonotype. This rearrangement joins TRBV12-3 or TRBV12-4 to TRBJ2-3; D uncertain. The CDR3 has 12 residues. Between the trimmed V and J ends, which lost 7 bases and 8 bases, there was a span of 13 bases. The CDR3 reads CASTQGSVTQYF. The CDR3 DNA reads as TGTGCCAGCACCCAAGGGTCTGTTACGCAGTATTTT.

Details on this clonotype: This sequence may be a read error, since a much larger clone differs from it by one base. CDR3 protein: CSLQDGGSVDTQYF. The CDR3 DNA follows: TGCAGCCTGCAGGATGGGGGGAGCGTAGATACGCAGTATTTT. This chain joins TRBV29-1 and TRBJ2-3; D is possibly TRBD2 (6 bases). V lost 8 bases, J lost 5 bases, and 20 bases lay in between. Per germline, CDR1 SQVTM and CDR2 ANQGSEA. The CDR3 length is 14 residues.

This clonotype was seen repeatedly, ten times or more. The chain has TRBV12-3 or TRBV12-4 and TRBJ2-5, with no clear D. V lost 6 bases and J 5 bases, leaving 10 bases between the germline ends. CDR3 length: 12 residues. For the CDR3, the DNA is TGTGCCAGCAGCCGAGGTCCGGAGACCCAGTACTTC. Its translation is CASSRGPETQYF.

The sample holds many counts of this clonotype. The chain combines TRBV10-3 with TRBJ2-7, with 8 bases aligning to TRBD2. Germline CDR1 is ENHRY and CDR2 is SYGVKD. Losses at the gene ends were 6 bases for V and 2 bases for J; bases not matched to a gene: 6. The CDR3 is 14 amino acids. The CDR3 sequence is CAIRESGGTYEQYF. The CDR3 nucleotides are TGTGCCATCAGAGAAAGCGGGGGCACCTACGAGCAGTACTTC.

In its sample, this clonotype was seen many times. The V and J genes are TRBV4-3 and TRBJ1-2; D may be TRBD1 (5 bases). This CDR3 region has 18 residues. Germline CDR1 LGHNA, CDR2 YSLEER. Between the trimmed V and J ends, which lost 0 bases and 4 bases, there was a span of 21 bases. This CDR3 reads CASSQDVGGQSDAYGYTF. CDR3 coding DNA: TGCGCCAGCAGCCAAGATGTCGGCGGACAATCCGACGCCTATGGCTACACCTTC.

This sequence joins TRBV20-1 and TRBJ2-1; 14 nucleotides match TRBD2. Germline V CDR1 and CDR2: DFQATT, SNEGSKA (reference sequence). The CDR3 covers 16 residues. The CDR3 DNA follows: TGCAGCGGGGTGCGGACTAGCGGGGGGTCACACAATGAGCAGTTCTTC. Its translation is CSGVRTSGGSHNEQFF.

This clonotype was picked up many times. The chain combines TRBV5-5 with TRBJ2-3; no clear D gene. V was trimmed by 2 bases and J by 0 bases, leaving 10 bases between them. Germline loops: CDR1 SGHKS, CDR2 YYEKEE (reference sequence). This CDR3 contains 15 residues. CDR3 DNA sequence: TGTGCCAGCAGCTTTGACACCAAAAGCACAGATACGCAGTATTTT. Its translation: CASSFDTKSTDTQYF. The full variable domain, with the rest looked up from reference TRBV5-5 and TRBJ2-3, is DAGVTQSPTHLIKTRGQQVTLRCSPISGHKSVSWYQQVLGQGPQFIFQYYEKEERGRGNFPDRFSARQFPNYSSELNVNALLLGDSALYLCASSFDTKSTDTQYFGPGTRLTVL.

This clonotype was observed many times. CDR3: CASSPGLREAQYF. The DNA for the CDR3 is TGTGCCAGCAGCCCGGGCCTTAGGGAGGCGCAGTATTTT. The rearrangement joins TRBV7-9 to TRBJ2-3, with TRBD2 as a possible D gene (6 bases). Deletions cut 5 bases from V and 10 bases from J, with 16 bases between. In germline, CDR1 is SEHNR, CDR2 FQNEAQ (reference sequence). The CDR3 is 13 amino acids.

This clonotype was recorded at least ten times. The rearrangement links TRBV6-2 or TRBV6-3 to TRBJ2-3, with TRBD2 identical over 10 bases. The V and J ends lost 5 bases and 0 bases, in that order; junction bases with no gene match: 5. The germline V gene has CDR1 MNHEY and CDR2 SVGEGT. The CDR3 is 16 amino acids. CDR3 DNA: TGTGCCAGCAGTGACCTAGCGGGGGCAAGCACAGATACGCAGTATTTT. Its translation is CASSDLAGASTDTQYF.

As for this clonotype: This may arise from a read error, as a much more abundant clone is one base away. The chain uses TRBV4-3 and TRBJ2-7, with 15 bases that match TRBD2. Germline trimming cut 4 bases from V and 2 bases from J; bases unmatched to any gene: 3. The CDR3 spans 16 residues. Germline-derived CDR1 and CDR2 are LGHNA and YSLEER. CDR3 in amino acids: CASSPGTSGGTYEQYF. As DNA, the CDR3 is TGCGCCAGCAGCCCAGGGACTAGCGGGGGGACCTACGAGCAGTACTTC.

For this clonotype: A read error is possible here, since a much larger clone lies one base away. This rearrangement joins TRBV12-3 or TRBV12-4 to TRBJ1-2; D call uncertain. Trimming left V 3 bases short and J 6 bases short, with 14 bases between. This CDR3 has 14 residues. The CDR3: CASSFVGKGHGYTF. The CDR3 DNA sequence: TGTGCCAGCAGTTTCGTAGGGAAGGGTCATGGCTACACCTTC.

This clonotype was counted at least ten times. In DNA, the CDR3 is TGCAGTGCTAGACCTGGGAGCTATGGCTACACCTTC. Translated: CSARPGSYGYTF. The chain recombines TRBV20-1 with TRBJ1-2; D remains ambiguous. CDR1 and CDR2 from the germline V gene are DFQATT and SNEGSKA (reference sequence). V lost 2 bases, J lost 4 bases, and 8 bases lay in between. This CDR3 has 12 amino acids.

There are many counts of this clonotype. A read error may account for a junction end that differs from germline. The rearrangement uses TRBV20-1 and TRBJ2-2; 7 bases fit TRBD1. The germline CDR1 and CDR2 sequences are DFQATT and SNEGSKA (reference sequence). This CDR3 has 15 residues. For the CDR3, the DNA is TGCAGTGCCAGAGGTTTAACAGGGGATTCCGGGGAGCTGTTTTTT. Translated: CSARGLTGDSGELFF.

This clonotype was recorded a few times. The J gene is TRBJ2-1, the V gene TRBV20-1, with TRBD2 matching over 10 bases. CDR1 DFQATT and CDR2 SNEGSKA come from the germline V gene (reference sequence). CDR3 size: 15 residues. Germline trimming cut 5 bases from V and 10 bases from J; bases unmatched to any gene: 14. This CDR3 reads CSAPNLAGASGEQFF. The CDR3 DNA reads TGCAGTGCTCCAAACCTAGCGGGGGCCTCGGGGGAGCAGTTCTTC.

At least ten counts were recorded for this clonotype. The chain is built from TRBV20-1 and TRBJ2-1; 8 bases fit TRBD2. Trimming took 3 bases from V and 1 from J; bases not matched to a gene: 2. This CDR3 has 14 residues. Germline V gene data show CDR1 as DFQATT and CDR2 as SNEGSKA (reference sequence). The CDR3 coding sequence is TGCAGTGCTAGCGGGGGGGCATCCTACAATGAGCAGTTCTTC. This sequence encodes CSASGGASYNEQFF.

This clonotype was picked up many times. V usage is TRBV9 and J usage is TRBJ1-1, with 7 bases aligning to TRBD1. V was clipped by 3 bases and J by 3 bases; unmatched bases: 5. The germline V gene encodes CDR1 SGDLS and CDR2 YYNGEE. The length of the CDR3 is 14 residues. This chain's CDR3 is CASSARQGDTEAFF. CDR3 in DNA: TGTGCCAGCAGCGCCCGACAGGGAGACACTGAAGCTTTCTTT.

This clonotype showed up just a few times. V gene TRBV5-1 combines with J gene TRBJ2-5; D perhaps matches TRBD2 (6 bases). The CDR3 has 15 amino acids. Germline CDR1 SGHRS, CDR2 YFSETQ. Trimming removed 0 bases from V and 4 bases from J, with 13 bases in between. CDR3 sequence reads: CASSLDPGAGETQYF. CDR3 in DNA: TGCGCCAGCAGCTTGGACCCGGGAGCGGGAGAGACCCAGTACTTC.

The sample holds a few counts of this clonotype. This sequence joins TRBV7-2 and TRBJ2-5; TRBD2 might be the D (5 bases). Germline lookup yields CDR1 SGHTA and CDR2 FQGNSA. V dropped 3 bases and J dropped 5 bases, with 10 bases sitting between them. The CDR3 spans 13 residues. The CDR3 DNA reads TGTGCCAGCAGCTTCCGCAGGAGGGAGACCCAGTACTTC. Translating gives CASSFRRRETQYF.

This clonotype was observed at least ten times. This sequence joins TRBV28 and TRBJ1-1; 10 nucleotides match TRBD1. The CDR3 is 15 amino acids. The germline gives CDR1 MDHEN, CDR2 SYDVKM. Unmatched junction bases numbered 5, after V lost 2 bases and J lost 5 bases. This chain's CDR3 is CASSLPGQGWTEAFF. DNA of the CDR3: TGTGCCAGCAGTTTACCGGGACAGGGGTGGACTGAAGCTTTCTTT.

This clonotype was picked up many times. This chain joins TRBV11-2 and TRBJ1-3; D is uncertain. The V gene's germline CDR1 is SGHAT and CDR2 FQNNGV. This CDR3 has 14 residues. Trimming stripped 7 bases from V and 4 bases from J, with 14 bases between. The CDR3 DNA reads TGTGCCAGCAACCCAACCGGTTCCGGAAACACCATATATTTT. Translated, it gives CASNPTGSGNTIYF.

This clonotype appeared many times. The CDR3 bases are TGTGCCAGCAGCGAACTTGGACAGGGTATCGGTAAGACCCAGTACTTC. Amino acids: CASSELGQGIGKTQYF. The genes are TRBV6-1 and TRBJ2-5; 8 nucleotides agree with TRBD1. The germline CDR1 and CDR2 sequences are MNHNS and SASEGT. V lost 6 bases to trimming and J lost 6 bases; unmatched junction nucleotides: 15. The length of the CDR3 is 16 residues.

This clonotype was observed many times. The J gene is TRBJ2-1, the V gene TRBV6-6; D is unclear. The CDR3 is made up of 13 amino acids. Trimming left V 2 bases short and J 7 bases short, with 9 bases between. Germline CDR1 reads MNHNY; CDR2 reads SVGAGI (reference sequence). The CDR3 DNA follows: TGTGCCAGCAGTTACCCGGACGGAAATGAGCAGTTCTTC. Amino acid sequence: CASSYPDGNEQFF.